The clone carrying this T cell receptor beta chain occurred a few times. What it binds is not known. The V gene's germline CDR1 is DFQATT and CDR2 SNEGSKA (reference sequence). The CDR3 is 16 amino acids. Alongside a J-beta primer mix, a sample-barcoded 5' primer served in a second PCR lasting roughly 7 to 11 cycles. TCRdb called the 5' RACE reads again in MiXCR, with one record for every CDR3 protein. The sample records fewer than 1 million distinct CDR3 sequences, approximately 44% being singletons. The authors isolated at least 6 million PBMCs per sample. These data come from a study of blood T cells in healthy people across ages. Findings and limits, study-wide: Both higher diversity and more naive CD4+ cells marked long-lived donors when set against aged donors. Diversity estimated from one million T cells was considered an underestimate.

The clonotype was recovered from a man aged 55 to 70 in good health. The sequenced sample was blood. The chain recombines TRBV20-1 with TRBJ2-5, with 10 bases identical to TRBD1. The CDR3 nucleotides read TGCAGCCACACCCCTTCTGGGACAGGGGTAGGGGAGACCCAGTACTTC. Protein: CSHTPSGTGVGETQYF.